Listed here are 13 T cell receptor beta chains from one sample, sequenced in a study of blood T cells in healthy people across ages. PCR was performed a second time for roughly 6 to 12 cycles using a sample-barcoded 5' primer and a J-beta primer mix. TCRdb itself ran the 5' RACE reads through MiXCR, one entry per CDR3 protein. The sample has 870,000 or so distinct CDR3 sequences; 25% to 30% are singletons. Input material: blood. The receptor set was obtained from a woman older than 75 in good health.

A note on this clonotype: At one end the junction does not follow the germline gene, possibly because of a read error. The V gene is TRBV19, the J gene TRBJ2-3; TRBD2 matches 8 bases. There are 14 residues in the CDR3. Germline V gene data show CDR1 as LNHDA and CDR2 as SQIVND (reference sequence). The CDR3 is CASTGRGSRDTQYF. CDR3 coding DNA: TGTGCCAGTACCGGGAGGGGGAGCAGAGATACGCAGTATTTT.

This clonotype was picked up one time. This may arise from a read error, as a much more abundant clone is one base away. This chain links TRBV20-1 with TRBJ2-5; 7 bases agree with TRBD2. The J call may not be correct, given that the DNA end is closer to TRBJ2-7. The CDR3 totals 11 residues. Per germline, CDR1 DFQATT and CDR2 SNEGSKA (reference sequence). The CDR3 nucleotides are TGCAGTGCTAGGGGGGGGGTCGAGCAGTACTTC. Translated, it gives CSARGGVEQYF.

This clonotype was observed a few times. The chain combines TRBV12-3 or TRBV12-4 with TRBJ2-7; tentatively, D is TRBD1 (6 bases). The CDR3 spans 13 residues. With 6 bases removed from V and 4 bases from J, the gap between germline ends came to 13 bases. CDR3 coding DNA: TGTGCCAGCAGCGCAGCGCAGGGGTACGAGCAGTACTTC. It yields the protein CASSAAQGYEQYF.

This clonotype was counted between two and nine times. The genes are TRBV7-2 and TRBJ1-2, with 7 bases matching TRBD1. The CDR3 extends over 16 amino acids. Germline values: CDR1 SGHTA, CDR2 FQGNSA. V lost 0 bases to trimming and J lost 2 bases; unmatched junction nucleotides: 6. In DNA, the CDR3 is TGTGCCAGCAGCTTAGCGGGGCGGGGACAGAACTATGGCTACACCTTC. The encoded protein is CASSLAGRGQNYGYTF.

This clonotype appeared a single time. A much more abundant neighbour one base away suggests this may be a read error. The gene calls are TRBV6-2 or TRBV6-3 and TRBJ2-1, with TRBD2 identical over 11 bases. The end of the DNA aligns better with TRBJ2-7, so the J call may be wrong. CDR3 size: 18 residues. Germline CDR1 reads MNHEY; CDR2 reads SVGEGT. The CDR3 DNA follows: TGTGCCAGCAGGGCTCTAGCGGGGGGATTAAAATCCTACAATGAGCAGTACTTC. Amino acid sequence: CASRALAGGLKSYNEQYF.

A few counts support this clonotype. The J gene is TRBJ2-5, the V gene TRBV27; the match to TRBD2 covers 12 bases. Trimming took 5 bases from V and 5 from J; bases not matched to a gene: 6. The germline gives CDR1 MNHEY, CDR2 SMNVEV (reference sequence). The CDR3 spans 15 residues. The chain's CDR3 is CASSNLAGGRETQYF. The DNA of the CDR3 is TGTGCCAGCAGTAACCTAGCGGGGGGGCGGGAGACCCAGTACTTC.

This clonotype was seen ten or more times. The V and J genes are TRBV12-3 or TRBV12-4 and TRBJ2-7, with D tentatively TRBD1 or TRBD2 (5 bases each). The V gene lost 6 bases and the J gene lost 5 bases, with 11 bases spanning the gap. The CDR3 contains 12 residues. The CDR3 nucleotides read TGTGCCAGCAGCCCAGGGACCCACGAGCAGTACTTC. Translation gives CASSPGTHEQYF.

This clonotype was seen repeatedly, ten times or more. The chain links TRBV11-3 to TRBJ2-7; D gene unclear. V lost 0 bases, J lost 3 bases, and 6 bases lay in between. This CDR3 spans 13 amino acids. In germline, CDR1 is SGHNT, CDR2 YENEEA. CDR3 loop: CASSLEALYEQYF. Here the CDR3 DNA reads TGTGCCAGCAGCTTAGAGGCACTCTACGAGCAGTACTTC.

Concerning this clonotype itself: One junction end does not reproduce the germline sequence, and a read error may be involved. J is TRBJ2-6 and V is TRBV9, with TRBD2 as a possible D gene (7 bases). CDR1 and CDR2 from the germline V gene are SGDLS and YYNGEE. CDR3 size: 17 residues. CDR3 nucleotides: TGTGCCAGCAGCGTAGCCGGCGGGGGCCCTGGGGCCAACGTCCGGACTTTC. It specifies CASSVAGGGPGANVRTF.

The chain uses TRBV5-1 and TRBJ1-6, with 7 bases fitting TRBD1. Germline CDR1 SGHRS, CDR2 YFSETQ. V lost 2 bases and J lost 3; bases outside the gene matches: 5. This CDR3 region has 16 residues. Here the CDR3 DNA reads TGCGCCAGCAGCTTCGGGGACAGCATCTATAATTCACCCCTCCACTTT. It translates to CASSFGDSIYNSPLHF.

Concerning this clonotype: A read error is likely, as this CDR3 ends without the conserved phenylalanine or tryptophan. The DNA for the CDR3 is TGTGCCAGCAGCTCCTACAGCTACACTGAAGCTTTCTTG. This translates into CASSSYSYTEAFL. This chain joins TRBV7-2 and TRBJ1-1, with D uncertain. Trimming cost V 4 bases and J 3 bases, with 9 bases left between them. There are 13 residues in the CDR3. CDR1 and CDR2 from the germline V gene are SGHTA and FQGNSA.

Remarks on this clonotype: This may be a read error, as it is one base from a much larger clone. V usage is TRBV7-2 and J usage is TRBJ2-7; TRBD1 aligns across 9 bases. The CDR3 loop spans 14 amino acids. Trimming cost V 5 bases and J 5 bases; bases outside gene matches: 7. Germline-derived CDR1 and CDR2 are SGHTA and FQGNSA. CDR3 nucleotide sequence: TGTGCCAGCAGCCCCAGACAGGGGGTGAACGAGCAGTACTTC. It yields the protein CASSPRQGVNEQYF.

Comments on this clonotype: The junction departs from germline at one end; a sequencing error may be responsible. The J gene is TRBJ1-4, the V gene TRBV6-5; D is undetermined. CDR1 and CDR2 (germline): MNHEY, SVGAGI. The CDR3 loop spans 15 amino acids. For the CDR3, the DNA is TGTGCCAGCAGTTCTTTACAGAAAATGAATGAAAAACCGTTTTTT. Protein product: CASSSLQKMNEKPFF.